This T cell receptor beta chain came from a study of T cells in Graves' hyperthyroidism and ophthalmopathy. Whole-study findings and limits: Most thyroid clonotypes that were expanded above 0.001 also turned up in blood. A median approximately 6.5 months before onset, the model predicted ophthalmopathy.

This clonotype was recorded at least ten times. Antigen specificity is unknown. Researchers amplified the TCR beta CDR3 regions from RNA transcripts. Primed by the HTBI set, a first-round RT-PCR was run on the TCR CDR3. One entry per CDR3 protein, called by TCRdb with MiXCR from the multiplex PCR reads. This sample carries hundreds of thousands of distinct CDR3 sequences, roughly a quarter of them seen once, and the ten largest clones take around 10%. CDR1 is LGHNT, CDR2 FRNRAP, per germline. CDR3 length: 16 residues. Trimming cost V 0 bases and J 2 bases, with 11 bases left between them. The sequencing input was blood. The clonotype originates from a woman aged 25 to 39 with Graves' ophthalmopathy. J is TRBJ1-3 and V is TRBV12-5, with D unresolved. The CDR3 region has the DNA TGTGCTAGTGGTTTGGTAGGCAGATCAACTGGAAACACCATATATTTT. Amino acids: CASGLVGRSTGNTIYF.